This T cell receptor (beta chain) was retrieved from a study of metastatic and nonmetastatic thyroid tumors (dated by TCRdb to the early 2020s). About the study as a whole: Repertoires were compared across peripheral blood and tumor or nodule tissue samples from malignant and benign thyroid patients. Study-wide findings and limitations: In both blood and tumor samples, malignant tumors were reported to have significantly higher TCR beta diversity than benign nodules.

A note on this clone: Its antigen is unknown. No base-level quality is on record; no much larger clone is a single base apart.

No patient had received any treatment before thyroid surgery. The study retrospectively analysed patient clinical samples collected from the early 2010s to the late 2010s using T-cell receptor beta sequencing. Receptor libraries were prepared by PCR. These reads were obtained on an Illumina HiSeq 4000. High-throughput sequencing was used to profile the CDR3 region of the TCR beta-chain in every patient. The original pipeline was this. CDR3 differences across clinicopathological groups were used to build a classifier for discriminating distant-metastatic papillary thyroid cancer patients. The Shannon index was used to measure repertoire diversity, and the Morisita-Horn index was used to measure how similar tumor and blood repertoires were. TCRdb reprocessing: public reads trimmed at Q25 with fastp, clones called with MiXCR, in-frame beta chains kept. TCRdb, not the authors, supplied the V and J calls. A total of roughly 38,000 clones appear in this sample, around 20% of them only once. The top ten clonotypes cover around 20% of the sample.

According to the germline V gene, CDR1 reads SGHTA and CDR2 reads FQGNSA. From the cysteine up to the phenylalanine, the CDR3 has a length of 14 residues. Here the CDR3 DNA is all that survives: 42 bases in frame from base 1. At the junction V is shortened by 1 base and J by 9 bases; bases outside the gene matches: 9. This receptor was obtained from a female donor with papillary thyroid cancer or a benign thyroid nodule (not recorded which). Some clones in this sample may be carry-over from other donors' samples. The V and J genes are TRBV7-2 and TRBJ2-7; 7 junctional bases match TRBD1. The sample taken for sequencing was blood. The bases are TGTGCCAGCAGCTTAGGGGCCACAGGGGTGGGGCAGTACTTC. The resulting protein is CASSLGATGVGQYF.